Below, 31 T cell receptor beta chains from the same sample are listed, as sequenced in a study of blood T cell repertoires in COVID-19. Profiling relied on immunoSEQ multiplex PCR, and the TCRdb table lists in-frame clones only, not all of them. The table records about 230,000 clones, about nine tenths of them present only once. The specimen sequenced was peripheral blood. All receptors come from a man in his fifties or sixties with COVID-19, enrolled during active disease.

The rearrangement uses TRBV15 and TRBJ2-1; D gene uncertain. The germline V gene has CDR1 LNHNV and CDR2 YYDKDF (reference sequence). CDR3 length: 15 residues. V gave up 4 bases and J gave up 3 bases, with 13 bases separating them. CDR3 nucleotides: TGTGCCACCAGCAATCCCCCCCGCGGCTACAATGAGCAGTTCTTC. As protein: CATSNPPRGYNEQFF. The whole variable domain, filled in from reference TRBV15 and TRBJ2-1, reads DAMVIQNPRYQVTQFGKPVTLSCSQTLNHNVMYWYQQKSSQAPKLLFHYYDKDFNNEADTPDNFQSRRPNTSFCFLDIRSPGLGDTAMYLCATSNPPRGYNEQFFGPGTRLTVL.

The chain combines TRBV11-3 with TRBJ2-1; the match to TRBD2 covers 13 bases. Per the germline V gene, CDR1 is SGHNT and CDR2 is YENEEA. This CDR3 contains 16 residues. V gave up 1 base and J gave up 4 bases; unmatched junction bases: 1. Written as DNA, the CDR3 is TGTGCCAGCAGCTTAGGGACTAGCGGGAGTTACAATGAGCAGTTCTTC. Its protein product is CASSLGTSGSYNEQFF. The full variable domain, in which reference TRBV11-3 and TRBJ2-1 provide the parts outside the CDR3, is EAGVVQSPRYKIIEKKQPVAFWCNPISGHNTLYWYLQNLGQGPELLIRYENEEAVDDSQLPKDRFSAERLKGVDSTLKIQPAELGDSAVYLCASSLGTSGSYNEQFFGPGTRLTVL.

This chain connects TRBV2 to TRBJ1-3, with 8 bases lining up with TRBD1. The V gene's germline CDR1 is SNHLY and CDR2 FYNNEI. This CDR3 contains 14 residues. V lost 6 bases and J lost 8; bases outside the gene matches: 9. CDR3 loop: CASRLGQGTYTIYF. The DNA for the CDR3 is TGTGCCAGCAGGCTAGGACAGGGAACGTACACCATATATTTT. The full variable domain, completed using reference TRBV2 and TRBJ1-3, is EPEVTQTPSHQVTQMGQEVILRCVPISNHLYFYWYRQILGQKVEFLVSFYNNEISEKSEIFDDQFSVERPDGSNFTLKIRSTKLEDSAMYFCASRLGQGTYTIYFGEGSWLTVV.

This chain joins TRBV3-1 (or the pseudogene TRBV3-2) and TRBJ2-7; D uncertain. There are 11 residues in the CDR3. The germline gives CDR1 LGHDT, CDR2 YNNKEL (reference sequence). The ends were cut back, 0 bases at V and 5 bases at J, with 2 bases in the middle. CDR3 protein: CASSQDNEQYF. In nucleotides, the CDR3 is TGTGCCAGCAGCCAAGATAACGAGCAGTACTTC.

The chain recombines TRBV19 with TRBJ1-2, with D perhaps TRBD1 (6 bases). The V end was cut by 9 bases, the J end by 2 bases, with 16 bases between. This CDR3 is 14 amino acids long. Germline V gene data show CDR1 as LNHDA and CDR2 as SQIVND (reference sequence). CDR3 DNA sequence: TGTGCCAGCCTGAACAGGGAGCTAAACTATGGCTACACCTTC. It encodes CASLNRELNYGYTF.

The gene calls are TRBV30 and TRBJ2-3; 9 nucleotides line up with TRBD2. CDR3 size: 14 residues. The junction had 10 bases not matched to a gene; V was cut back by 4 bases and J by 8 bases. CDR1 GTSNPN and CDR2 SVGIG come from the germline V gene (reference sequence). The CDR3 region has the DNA TGTGCCTGGATTGCTAGCGGGATCCTTGGTACGCAGTATTTT. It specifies CAWIASGILGTQYF.

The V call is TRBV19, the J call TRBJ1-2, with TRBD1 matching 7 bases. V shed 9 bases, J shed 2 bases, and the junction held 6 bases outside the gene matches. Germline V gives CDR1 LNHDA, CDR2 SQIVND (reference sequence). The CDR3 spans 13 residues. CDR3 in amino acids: CASSQGMNYGYTF. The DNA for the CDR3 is TGTGCCAGCTCACAGGGGATGAACTATGGCTACACCTTC.

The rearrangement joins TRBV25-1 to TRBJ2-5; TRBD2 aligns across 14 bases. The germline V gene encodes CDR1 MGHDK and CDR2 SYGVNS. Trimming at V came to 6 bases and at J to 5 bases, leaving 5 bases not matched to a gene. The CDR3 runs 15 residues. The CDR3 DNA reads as TGTGCCAGCAGATCGACTAGCGGGGGGGCTGAGACCCAGTACTTC. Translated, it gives CASRSTSGGAETQYF. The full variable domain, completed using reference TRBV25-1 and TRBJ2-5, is EADIYQTPRYLVIGTGKKITLECSQTMGHDKMYWYQQDPGMELHLIHYSYGVNSTEKGDLSSESTVSRIRTEHFPLTLESARPSHTSQYLCASRSTSGGAETQYFGPGTRLLVL.

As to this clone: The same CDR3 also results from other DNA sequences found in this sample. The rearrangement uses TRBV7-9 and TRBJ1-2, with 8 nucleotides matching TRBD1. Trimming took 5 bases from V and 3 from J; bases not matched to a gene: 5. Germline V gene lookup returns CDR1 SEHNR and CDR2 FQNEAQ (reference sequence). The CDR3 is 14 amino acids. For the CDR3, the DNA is TGTGCCAGCAGCCTCGCGGACAGGGACTATGGCTACACCTTC. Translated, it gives CASSLADRDYGYTF.

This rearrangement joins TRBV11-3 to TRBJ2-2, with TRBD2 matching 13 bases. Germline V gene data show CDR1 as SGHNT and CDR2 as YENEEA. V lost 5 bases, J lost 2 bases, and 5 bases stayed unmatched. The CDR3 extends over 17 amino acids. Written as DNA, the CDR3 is TGTGCCAGCAGCCTCGGACTAGCGGGAGAAAACACCGGGGAGCTGTTTTTT. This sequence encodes CASSLGLAGENTGELFF.

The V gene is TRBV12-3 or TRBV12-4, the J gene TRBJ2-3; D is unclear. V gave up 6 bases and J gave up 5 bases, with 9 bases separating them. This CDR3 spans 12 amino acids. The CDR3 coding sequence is TGTGCCAGCAGCCGGGTGGTAGATACGCAGTATTTT. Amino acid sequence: CASSRVVDTQYF.

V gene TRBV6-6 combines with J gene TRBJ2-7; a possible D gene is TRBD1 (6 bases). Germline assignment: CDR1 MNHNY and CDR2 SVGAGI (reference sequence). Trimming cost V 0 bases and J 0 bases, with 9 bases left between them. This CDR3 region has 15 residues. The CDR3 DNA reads TGTGCCAGCAGTTACTCGACAGGAAACTCCTACGAGCAGTACTTC. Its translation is CASSYSTGNSYEQYF.

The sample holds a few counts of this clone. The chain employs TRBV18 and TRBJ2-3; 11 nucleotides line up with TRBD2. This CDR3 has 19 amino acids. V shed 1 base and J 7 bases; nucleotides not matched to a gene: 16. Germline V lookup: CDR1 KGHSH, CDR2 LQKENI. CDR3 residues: CASSPLSGLATSGTYTQYF. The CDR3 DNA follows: TGTGCCAGCTCACCACTGTCAGGGTTGGCGACTAGCGGGACTTATACGCAGTATTTT.

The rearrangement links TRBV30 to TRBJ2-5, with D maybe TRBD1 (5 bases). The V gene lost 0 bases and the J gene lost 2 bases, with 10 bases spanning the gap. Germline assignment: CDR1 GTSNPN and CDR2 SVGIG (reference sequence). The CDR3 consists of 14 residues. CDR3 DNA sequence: TGTGCCTGGAGTGTAGGGCAGGGACAAGAGACCCAGTACTTC. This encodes CAWSVGQGQETQYF.

In DNA form, the CDR3 reads TGTGCCAGCAGCCCAAGACAGGGGGAGAACACTGAAGCTTTCTTT. This codes for CASSPRQGENTEAFF. V usage is TRBV5-4 and J usage is TRBJ1-1, with TRBD1 identical over 9 bases. This CDR3 has 15 amino acids. Germline V CDR1 and CDR2: SGHNT, YYREEE (reference sequence). The V and J ends lost 4 bases and 1 base, in that order; junction bases with no gene match: 5.

The CDR3 loop reads CAISEPVGAGGHEAFF. Here the CDR3 DNA reads TGTGCCATCAGTGAGCCCGTGGGGGCAGGGGGTCATGAAGCTTTCTTT. The chain uses TRBV10-3 and TRBJ1-1; TRBD1 aligns across 7 bases. The germline CDR1 and CDR2 sequences are ENHRY and SYGVKD. The CDR3 covers 16 residues. V shed 2 bases and J 7 bases; nucleotides not matched to a gene: 13.

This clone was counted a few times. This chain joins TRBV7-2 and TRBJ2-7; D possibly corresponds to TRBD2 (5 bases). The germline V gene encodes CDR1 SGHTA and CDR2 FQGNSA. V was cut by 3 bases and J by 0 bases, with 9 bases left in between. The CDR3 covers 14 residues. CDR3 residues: CASSFRGSSYEQYF. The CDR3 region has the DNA TGTGCCAGCAGCTTCCGAGGGAGCTCCTACGAGCAGTACTTC.

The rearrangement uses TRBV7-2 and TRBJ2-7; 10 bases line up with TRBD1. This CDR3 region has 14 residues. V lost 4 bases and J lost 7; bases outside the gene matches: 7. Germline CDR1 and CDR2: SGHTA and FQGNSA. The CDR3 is CASSSKGQGKEQYF. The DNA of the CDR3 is TGTGCCAGCAGCTCGAAGGGACAGGGGAAGGAGCAGTACTTC.

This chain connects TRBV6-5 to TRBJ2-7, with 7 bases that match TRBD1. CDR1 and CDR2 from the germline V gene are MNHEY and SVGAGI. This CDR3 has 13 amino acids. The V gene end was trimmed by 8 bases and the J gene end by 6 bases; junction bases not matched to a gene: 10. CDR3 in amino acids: CASLRQGPSEQYF. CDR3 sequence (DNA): TGTGCCAGCCTCAGACAGGGTCCGTCCGAGCAGTACTTC.

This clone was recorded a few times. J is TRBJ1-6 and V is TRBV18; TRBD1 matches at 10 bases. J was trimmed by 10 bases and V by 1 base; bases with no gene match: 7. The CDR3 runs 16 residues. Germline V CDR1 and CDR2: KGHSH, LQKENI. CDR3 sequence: CASSPLPGQGNSPLHF. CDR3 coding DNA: TGTGCCAGCTCACCACTTCCGGGACAGGGGAACTCACCCCTCCACTTT.

CDR3 sequence (DNA): TGTGCCAGCAGTTCCCTCCTCTCTGGAAACACCATATATTTT. Translated: CASSSLLSGNTIYF. The chain couples TRBV6-6 to TRBJ1-3; unclear D gene. The CDR3 consists of 14 residues. The ends were cut back, 4 bases at V and 0 bases at J, with 7 bases in the middle. Per the germline V gene, CDR1 is MNHNY and CDR2 is SVGAGI (reference sequence).

CDR3 region: CSLLRVSPSGGYEQYF. The CDR3 region has the DNA TGCAGCCTTCTAAGGGTCAGTCCTAGCGGGGGTTACGAGCAGTACTTC. The chain links TRBV29-1 to TRBJ2-7, with 10 bases lining up with TRBD2. The germline CDR1 and CDR2 sequences are SQVTM and ANQGSEA. With 8 bases clipped from V and 4 bases from J, the junction kept 17 bases outside the gene matches. The CDR3 has 16 amino acids.

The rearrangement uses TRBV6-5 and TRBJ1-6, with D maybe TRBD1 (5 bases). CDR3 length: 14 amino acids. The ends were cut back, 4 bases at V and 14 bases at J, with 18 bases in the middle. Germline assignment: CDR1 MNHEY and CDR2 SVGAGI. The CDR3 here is CASSFGTDNGALHF. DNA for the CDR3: TGTGCCAGCAGTTTCGGCACGGACAACGGAGCCCTCCACTTT.

Here the CDR3 DNA reads TGTGCCAGCAGTCCACAGGTACAAGAGACCCAGTACTTC. Translation: CASSPQVQETQYF. The chain has TRBV27 and TRBJ2-5, with D possibly TRBD1 on 5 matching bases. CDR1 and CDR2 from the germline V gene are MNHEY and SMNVEV (reference sequence). Between the trimmed V and J ends, which lost 5 bases and 2 bases, there was a span of 9 bases. This CDR3 region has 13 residues.

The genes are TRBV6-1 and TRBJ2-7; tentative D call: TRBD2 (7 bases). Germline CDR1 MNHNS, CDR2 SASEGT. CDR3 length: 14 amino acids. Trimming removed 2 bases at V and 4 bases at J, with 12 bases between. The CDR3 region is CASSETGGLYEQYF. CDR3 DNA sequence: TGTGCCAGCAGTGAAACCGGGGGGCTTTACGAGCAGTACTTC.

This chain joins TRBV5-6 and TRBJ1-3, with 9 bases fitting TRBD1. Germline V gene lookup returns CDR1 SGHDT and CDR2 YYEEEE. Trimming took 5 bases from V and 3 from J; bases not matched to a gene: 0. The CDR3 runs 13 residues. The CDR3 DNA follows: TGTGCCAGCAGGGGACAGGGTGGAAACACCATATATTTT. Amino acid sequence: CASRGQGGNTIYF.

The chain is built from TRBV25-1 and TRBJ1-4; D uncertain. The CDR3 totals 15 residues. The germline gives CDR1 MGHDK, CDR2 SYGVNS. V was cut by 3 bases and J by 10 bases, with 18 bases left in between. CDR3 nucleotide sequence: TGTGCCAGCAGTGAGGCATCTGCCCCTCGGGGAAAACTGTTTTTT. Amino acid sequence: CASSEASAPRGKLFF.

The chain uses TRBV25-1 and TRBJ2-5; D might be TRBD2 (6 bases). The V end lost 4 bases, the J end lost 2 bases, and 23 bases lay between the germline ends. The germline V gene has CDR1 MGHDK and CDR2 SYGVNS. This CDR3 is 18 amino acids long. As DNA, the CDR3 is TGTGCCAGCAGTGTAATGGGACGGCCGGGACTGCGGCAAGAGACCCAGTACTTC. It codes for CASSVMGRPGLRQETQYF. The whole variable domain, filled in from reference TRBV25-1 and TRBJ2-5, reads EADIYQTPRYLVIGTGKKITLECSQTMGHDKMYWYQQDPGMELHLIHYSYGVNSTEKGDLSSESTVSRIRTEHFPLTLESARPSHTSQYLCASSVMGRPGLRQETQYFGPGTRLLVL.

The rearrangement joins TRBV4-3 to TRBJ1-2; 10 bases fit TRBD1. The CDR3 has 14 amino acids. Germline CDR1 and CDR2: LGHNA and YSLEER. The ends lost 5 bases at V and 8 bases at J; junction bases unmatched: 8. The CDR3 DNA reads TGCGCCAGCAGCGGGACAGGGGCGAATGAAGGCTACACCTTC. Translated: CASSGTGANEGYTF.

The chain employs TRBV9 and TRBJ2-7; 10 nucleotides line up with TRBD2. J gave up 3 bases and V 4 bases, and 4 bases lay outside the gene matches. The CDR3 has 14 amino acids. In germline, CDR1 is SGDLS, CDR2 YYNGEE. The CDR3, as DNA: TGTGCCAGCAGCTTGGGACTAGCGAACTACGAGCAGTACTTC. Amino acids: CASSLGLANYEQYF.

The CDR3 here is CASSSFDTQAVSGNTIYF. Here the CDR3 DNA reads TGTGCCAGCAGCTCTTTCGATACACAGGCGGTCTCTGGAAACACCATATATTTT. This sequence joins TRBV7-6 and TRBJ1-3, with D possibly TRBD1 on 5 matching bases. Germline V gives CDR1 SGHVS, CDR2 FNYEAQ. CDR3 size: 18 residues. V shed 4 bases and J shed 0 bases, with 19 bases lying between them.